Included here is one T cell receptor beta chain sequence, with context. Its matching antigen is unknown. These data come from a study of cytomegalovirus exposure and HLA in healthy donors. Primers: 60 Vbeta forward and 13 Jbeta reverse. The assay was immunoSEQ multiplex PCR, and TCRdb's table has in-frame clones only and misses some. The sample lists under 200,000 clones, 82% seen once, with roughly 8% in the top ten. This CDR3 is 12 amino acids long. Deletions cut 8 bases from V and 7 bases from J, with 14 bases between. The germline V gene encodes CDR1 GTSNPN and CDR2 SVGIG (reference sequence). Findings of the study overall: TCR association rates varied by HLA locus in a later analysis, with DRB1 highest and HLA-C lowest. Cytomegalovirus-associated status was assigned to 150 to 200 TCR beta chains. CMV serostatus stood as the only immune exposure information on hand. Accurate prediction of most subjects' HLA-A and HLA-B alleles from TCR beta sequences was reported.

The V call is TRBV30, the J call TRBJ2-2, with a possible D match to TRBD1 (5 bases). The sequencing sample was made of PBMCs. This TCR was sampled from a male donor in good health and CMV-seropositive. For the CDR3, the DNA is TGTGCCCGCCTAGGGGTCGTCGGGGAGCTGTTTTTT. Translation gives CARLGVVGELFF.